A selection of T cell receptor beta chains follows, all from one sample in a study of T cell changes during pregnancy in multiple sclerosis. Method: immunoSEQ multiplex PCR; TCRdb's copy keeps in-frame clones and lacks some. The sample yields about 70,000 clones, roughly 94% seen once. The specimen comprised peripheral blood, sampled in the third trimester of pregnancy. The source is a female donor with multiple sclerosis, enrolled in a pregnancy study. The CDR3 runs from the conserved cysteine through the conserved F or W. D genes are given only for firm matches. Not all rows give a size; the values are once, few, many and, for expanded clones, a class.

>NA|TRBV29-1|TRBJ2-1|NA
CSVAKRVERYNEQFF
TGCAGCGTGGCGAAGAGGGTGGAGAGGTACAATGAGCAGTTCTTC
>NA|TRBV19|TRBJ1-2|NA
CASSPTSDSYGYTF
TGTGCCAGTAGTCCGACCTCCGACAGTTATGGCTACACCTTC
>NA|TRBV5-1|TRBJ2-1|NA
CASSLGPTEQFF
TGCGCCAGCAGCTTGGGTCCTACTGAGCAGTTCTTC
>NA|TRBV7-2|TRBJ1-1|NA
CASSLRAEFMNTEAFF
TGTGCCAGCAGCCTGAGGGCGGAGTTCATGAACACTGAAGCTTTCTTT
>NA|TRBV5-1|TRBJ1-4|NA
CASSLAQLNEKLFF
TGCGCCAGCAGCTTGGCACAGCTAAATGAAAAACTGTTTTTT
>TRBD1|TRBV11-1|TRBJ1-1|NA
CASSIGGRYTEAFF
TGTGCCAGCAGCATAGGGGGCAGGTACACTGAAGCTTTCTTT
>TRBD1|TRBV7-3|TRBJ1-2|NA
CASSLTGGTGDYGYTF
TGTGCCAGCAGCCTTACAGGGGGGACAGGAGACTATGGCTACACCTTC
>NA|TRBV5-1|TRBJ1-4|NA
CASSSGQFNEKLFF
TGCGCCAGCAGCTCTGGACAGTTTAATGAAAAACTGTTTTTT
>TRBD1|TRBV5-6|TRBJ2-3|NA
CASTTLQGVTDTQYF
TGTGCCAGCACCACCCTCCAGGGGGTCACAGATACGCAGTATTTT
>NA|TRBV4-3|TRBJ2-7|NA
CASSQSLRAEQYF
TGCGCCAGCAGCCAATCTCTGAGGGCCGAGCAGTACTTC
>NA|TRBV30|TRBJ1-1|NA
CAWKGAMNTEAFF
TGTGCCTGGAAAGGGGCCATGAACACTGAAGCTTTCTTT
>TRBD2|TRBV5-1|TRBJ2-1|NA
CASSYGLDEQFF
TGCGCCAGCAGCTATGGACTAGATGAGCAGTTCTTC
>NA|TRBV9|TRBJ1-1|NA
CASSVTGNTEAFF
TGTGCCAGCAGCGTAACAGGGAACACTGAAGCTTTCTTT
>TRBD1|TRBV10-3|TRBJ1-6|NA
CAISEGQSNSPLHF
TGTGCCATCAGCGAGGGACAGTCCAATTCACCCCTCCACTTT
>NA|TRBV6-5|TRBJ1-3|NA
CASRDTGSGNTIYF
TGTGCCAGCAGGGATACAGGCTCTGGAAACACCATATATTTT
>NA|TRBV9|TRBJ2-1|NA
CASSPTADSFSYNEQFF
TGTGCCAGCAGCCCTACCGCGGACAGCTTCTCCTACAATGAGCAGTTCTTC
>NA|TRBV6-1|TRBJ1-2|NA
CASKMRGGNNYGYTF
TGTGCCAGCAAGATGAGGGGAGGAAATAACTATGGCTACACCTTC
>NA|TRBV5-6|TRBJ2-3|NA
CASSLTRNTDTQYF
TGTGCCAGCAGCCTCACTAGAAACACAGATACGCAGTATTTT
>NA|TRBV9|TRBJ1-3|once
CASSARGDSGNTIYF
TGTGCCAGCAGCGCCAGGGGCGACTCTGGAAACACCATATATTTT
>NA|TRBV13|TRBJ1-5|few
CASSLAGEGQPQHF
TGTGCCAGCAGCTTAGCGGGGGAAGGGCAGCCCCAGCATTTT
>TRBD1|TRBV7-2|TRBJ1-1|NA
CASSWGQGWGGPEAFF
TGTGCCAGCAGCTGGGGACAGGGTTGGGGGGGCCCTGAAGCTTTCTTT
>NA|TRBV29-1|TRBJ1-3|NA
CSVLPGTPGNTIYF
TGCAGCGTCCTCCCCGGGACACCCGGAAACACCATATATTTT
>NA|TRBV5-8|TRBJ1-1|NA
CASSSGFRNTEAFF
TGTGCCAGCAGCTCGGGATTTCGGAACACTGAAGCTTTCTTT
>NA|TRBV30|TRBJ1-1|once
CAWSSMGRDTEAFF
TGTGCCTGGAGTAGTATGGGGCGAGACACTGAAGCTTTCTTT
>TRBD2|TRBV9|TRBJ2-5|NA
CASSVGGLAGGLKETQYF
TGTGCCAGCAGCGTAGGGGGACTAGCGGGGGGCCTTAAAGAGACCCAGTACTTC
>NA|TRBV25-1|TRBJ1-1|NA
CASTPGWLNTEAFF
TGTGCCAGCACTCCGGGGTGGCTGAACACTGAAGCTTTCTTT
>NA|TRBV2|TRBJ1-1|NA
CASSGDTEAFF
TGTGCCAGCAGTGGAGACACTGAAGCTTTCTTT
>NA|TRBV6-5|TRBJ2-5|NA
CASSYSIYRQETQYF
TGTGCCAGCAGTTACTCGATCTACAGACAAGAGACCCAGTACTTC
>NA|TRBV10-3|TRBJ1-4|once
CAISVGGREKLFF
TGTGCCATCAGTGTGGGGGGTCGGGAAAAACTGTTTTTT
>NA|TRBV7-9|TRBJ2-1|NA
CASSSGVYNEQFF
TGTGCCAGCAGCTCCGGGGTCTACAATGAGCAGTTCTTC
>TRBD1|TRBV7-9|TRBJ1-2|once
CASSLLKRPGTGNYGYTF
TGTGCCAGCAGCCTACTGAAGAGGCCCGGGACAGGGAACTATGGCTACACCTTC
>NA|TRBV7-6|TRBJ1-1|NA
CASSPRVAGVYTEAFF
TGTGCCAGCAGCCCCCGAGTCGCAGGCGTTTACACTGAAGCTTTCTTT
>NA|TRBV5-5|TRBJ1-5|NA
CASSLGPTSTQPQHF
TGTGCCAGCAGCTTGGGCCCCACTAGCACTCAGCCCCAGCATTTT
>NA|TRBV7-2|TRBJ2-2|NA
CASSFHPLAGNTGELFF
TGTGCCAGCAGCTTCCATCCTCTAGCAGGAAACACCGGGGAGCTGTTTTTT
>TRBD2|TRBV4-2|TRBJ2-5|once
CASSRPSGLAYQETQYF
TGTGCCAGCAGCCGCCCCTCCGGACTAGCGTACCAAGAGACCCAGTACTTC
>TRBD1|TRBV4-3|TRBJ2-3|NA
CASSPSGQSTDTQYF
TGCGCCAGCAGCCCTTCGGGACAGAGCACAGATACGCAGTATTTT
>NA|TRBV27|TRBJ2-1|NA
CASSLSLWAGGEQFF
TGTGCCAGCAGTCTATCCCTTTGGGCCGGTGGTGAGCAGTTCTTC
>NA|TRBV6-4|TRBJ1-1|NA
CASSDRGGPYEAFF
TGTGCCAGCAGTGACAGGGGCGGCCCGTATGAAGCTTTCTTT
>NA|TRBV6-5|TRBJ1-4|NA
CASTRRGGDEKLFF
TGTGCCAGCACCCGCCGGGGGGGGGATGAAAAACTGTTTTTT
>TRBD1|TRBV6-5|TRBJ2-3|NA
CASSYGTGGTPDTQYF
TGTGCCAGCAGTTACGGGACAGGGGGGACCCCAGATACGCAGTATTTT
>NA|TRBV27|TRBJ2-7|NA
CASKGRDKGYEQYF
TGTGCCAGCAAAGGACGGGACAAGGGGTACGAGCAGTACTTC
>TRBD2|TRBV11-1|TRBJ2-1|NA
CASSGGGTIYNEQFF
TGTGCCAGCAGCGGCGGGGGAACCATTTACAATGAGCAGTTCTTC
>NA|TRBV6-1|TRBJ2-3|once
CASSGQNTDTQYF
TGTGCCAGCAGCGGACAGAACACAGATACGCAGTATTTT
>TRBD2|TRBV7-9|TRBJ2-5|NA
CASSPTGGETQYF
TGTGCCAGCAGCCCGACGGGAGGAGAGACCCAGTACTTC
>TRBD1|TRBV30|TRBJ2-2|NA
CAWSADRAGELFF
TGTGCCTGGAGTGCGGACAGGGCCGGGGAGCTGTTTTTT
>NA|TRBV30|TRBJ1-1|NA
CAFERGTEAFF
TGTGCCTTTGAGCGGGGAACTGAAGCTTTCTTT
>NA|TRBV7-2|TRBJ1-1|NA
CASSLRGGLVEAFF
TGTGCCAGCAGCCTAAGGGGGGGGTTGGTTGAAGCTTTCTTT
>TRBD1|TRBV18|TRBJ2-7|NA
CASSSGQGDEQYF
TGTGCCAGCTCATCGGGACAGGGGGACGAGCAGTACTTC